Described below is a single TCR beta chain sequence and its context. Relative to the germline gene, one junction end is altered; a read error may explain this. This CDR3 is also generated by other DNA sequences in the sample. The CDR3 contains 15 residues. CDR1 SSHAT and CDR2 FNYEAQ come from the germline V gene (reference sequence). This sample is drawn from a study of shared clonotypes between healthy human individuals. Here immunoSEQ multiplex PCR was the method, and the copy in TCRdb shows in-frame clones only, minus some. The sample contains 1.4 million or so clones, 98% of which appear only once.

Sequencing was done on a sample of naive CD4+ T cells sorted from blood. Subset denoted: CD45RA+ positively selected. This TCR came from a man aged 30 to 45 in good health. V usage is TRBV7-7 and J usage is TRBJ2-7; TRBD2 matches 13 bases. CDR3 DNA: TGTGCTAGCAGCCCGGGACTAGCGGGACTATACGAGCAGTACTTC. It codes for CASSPGLAGLYEQYF.